The next 30 T cell receptor beta chains were all read from a single sample in a study of shared clonotypes between healthy human individuals. Generated by immunoSEQ multiplex PCR, the TCRdb table keeps only in-frame clones and is missing some. Counted here are around 480,000 clones, about three quarters occurring once; the ten biggest clones make up approximately 12%. The specimen sequenced was PBMCs. The receptors derive from a woman aged 40 to 50 in good health. Some clones in this sample may be carry-over from other donors' samples.

This chain connects TRBV5-8 to TRBJ2-1, with TRBD2 matching over 8 bases. Trimming removed 7 bases from V and 3 bases from J; junction bases left unmatched: 6. This CDR3 contains 14 residues. Germline V gene data show CDR1 as SGHTS and CDR2 as YDEGEE. CDR3 coding DNA: TGTGCCAGCCAACCTAGCGGGTTCTACAATGAGCAGTTCTTC. This encodes CASQPSGFYNEQFF.

Of note for this clone: Other DNA sequences of this sample code for an identical CDR3. This sequence joins TRBV5-1 and TRBJ2-3; D remains ambiguous. CDR3 size: 14 residues. CDR1 is SGHRS, CDR2 YFSETQ, per germline. V lost 0 bases and J lost 4, with 9 bases in between. The CDR3 here is CASSLGTASDTQYF. CDR3 sequence (DNA): TGCGCCAGCAGCTTGGGGACGGCATCAGATACGCAGTATTTT.

This chain connects TRBV27 to TRBJ2-5; TRBD2 agrees at 8 bases. J was trimmed by 4 bases and V by 5 bases; bases with no gene match: 3. The CDR3 totals 13 residues. Germline CDR1 and CDR2: MNHEY and SMNVEV (reference sequence). The CDR3 DNA follows: TGTGCCAGCAGTGCCCGGGAGGGAGAGACCCAGTACTTC. Its protein is CASSAREGETQYF.

The rearrangement links TRBV28 to TRBJ1-1; no clear D. V shed 2 bases and J shed 7 bases, with 11 bases lying between them. Germline loops: CDR1 MDHEN, CDR2 SYDVKM. The CDR3 is 13 residues long. The CDR3 loop reads CASSLMAKGEAFF. CDR3 bases: TGTGCCAGCAGTTTAATGGCTAAGGGTGAAGCTTTCTTT.

The table lists this clone with a few counts. V usage is TRBV5-1 and J usage is TRBJ1-1, with 7 bases that match TRBD1. Germline lookup yields CDR1 SGHRS and CDR2 YFSETQ. J gave up 3 bases and V 3 bases, and 8 bases lay outside the gene matches. CDR3 size: 15 residues. Written as DNA, the CDR3 is TGCGCCAGCAGCTCCCGACAGGGCGGGTACACTGAAGCTTTCTTT. It is translated as CASSSRQGGYTEAFF.

The rearrangement joins TRBV28 to TRBJ1-4, with 9 nucleotides matching TRBD1. The germline gives CDR1 MDHEN, CDR2 SYDVKM. Trimming took 3 bases from V and 7 from J; bases not matched to a gene: 6. The CDR3 extends over 15 amino acids. The CDR3 sequence is CASSFSTGGSEKLFF. CDR3 nucleotides: TGTGCCAGCAGTTTTTCCACAGGGGGCAGTGAAAAACTGTTTTTT.

A word on this clone: Other DNA sequences in this sample translate to the same CDR3. The chain couples TRBV18 to TRBJ2-5; D is possibly TRBD2 (6 bases). Germline assignment: CDR1 KGHSH and CDR2 LQKENI. This CDR3 has 13 amino acids. V shed 3 bases and J shed 2 bases, with 7 bases lying between them. The DNA for the CDR3 is TGTGCCAGCTCACCTGGGGGGCAAGAGACCCAGTACTTC. As protein: CASSPGGQETQYF.

The chain joins TRBV11-2 to TRBJ2-7, with D maybe TRBD2 (6 bases). The ends were cut back, 5 bases at V and 2 bases at J, with 10 bases in the middle. The CDR3 is 13 amino acids. Germline CDR1 and CDR2: SGHAT and FQNNGV. The CDR3 sequence: CASSQGLAYEQYF. DNA of the CDR3: TGTGCCAGCAGCCAGGGACTCGCCTACGAGCAGTACTTC.

The rearrangement joins TRBV18 to TRBJ1-5; the match to TRBD1 covers 11 bases. The germline V gene has CDR1 KGHSH and CDR2 LQKENI. V gave up 4 bases and J gave up 6 bases; unmatched junction bases: 5. This CDR3 is 15 amino acids long. CDR3 in amino acids: CASSLPGQGVQPQHF. The CDR3 DNA is TGTGCCAGCTCACTACCGGGACAGGGGGTTCAGCCCCAGCATTTT.

The chain recombines TRBV4-3 with TRBJ1-2; D gene ambiguous. Trimming cost V 0 bases and J 1 base, with 12 bases left between them. CDR1 LGHNA and CDR2 YSLEER come from the germline V gene. The CDR3 totals 16 residues. Here the CDR3 reads CASSQDQEQHNYGYTF. The CDR3 nucleotides read TGCGCCAGCAGCCAAGATCAGGAACAGCATAACTATGGCTACACCTTC.

The chain recombines TRBV7-9 with TRBJ2-3; D is tentatively TRBD1 or TRBD2 (5 bases each). The V gene's germline CDR1 is SEHNR and CDR2 FQNEAQ (reference sequence). V lost 5 bases and J 6 bases, leaving 12 bases between the germline ends. CDR3 length: 13 amino acids. The CDR3 sequence: CASSRGVVDTQYF. In DNA form, the CDR3 reads TGTGCCAGCAGCCGAGGGGTGGTGGATACGCAGTATTTT.

V is TRBV6-1 and J is TRBJ2-1, with D tentatively TRBD2 (5 bases). The CDR3 loop spans 13 amino acids. V was shortened by 8 bases and J by 1 base, with 9 bases between the two germline ends. Germline V gene data show CDR1 as MNHNS and CDR2 as SASEGT. The CDR3 spells CASSGYSYNEQFF. CDR3 nucleotides: TGTGCCAGCTCGGGATATTCCTACAATGAGCAGTTCTTC.

The V gene is TRBV7-9, the J gene TRBJ2-1, with 8 bases lining up with TRBD2. The length of the CDR3 is 15 residues. Germline V gene data show CDR1 as SEHNR and CDR2 as FQNEAQ (reference sequence). V dropped 5 bases and J dropped 9; count of bases not matched to a gene: 12. Here the CDR3 reads CASSPSGHGGAEQFF. The CDR3 bases are TGTGCCAGCAGCCCATCTGGGCACGGGGGGGCTGAGCAGTTCTTC.

This sequence joins TRBV7-6 and TRBJ2-3; D is unresolved. This CDR3 spans 13 amino acids. CDR1 SGHVS and CDR2 FNYEAQ come from the germline V gene. Deletions cut 5 bases from V and 2 bases from J, with 8 bases between. As DNA, the CDR3 is TGTGCCAGCAGCCGCGACTTCACAGATACGCAGTATTTT. Encoded protein: CASSRDFTDTQYF.

A note on this clone: A far larger clone is just one base off, so this is likely a read error. V gene TRBV6-5 combines with J gene TRBJ2-7; D gene uncertain. The ends were cut back, 6 bases at V and 4 bases at J, with 7 bases in the middle. Germline loops: CDR1 MNHEY, CDR2 SVGAGI. The CDR3 runs to 11 residues. As DNA, the CDR3 is TGTGCCAGCAGCCGAAATTACGAGCAGTACTTC. Translated, it gives CASSRNYEQYF.

This clone has a single count. This likely came from a read error, as a far larger clone is one base away. This sample includes further DNA sequences coding for the same CDR3. The chain has TRBV18 and TRBJ2-1, with D unclear. CDR3 length equals 11 residues. Germline V lookup: CDR1 KGHSH, CDR2 LQKENI. CDR3 sequence reads: CASSTYNEQFF. The CDR3 DNA sequence: TGTGCCAGCTCAACCTATAATGAGCAGTTCTTC.

V is TRBV10-2 and J is TRBJ2-1; the match to TRBD1 covers 7 bases. CDR1 and CDR2 from the germline V gene are WSHSY and SAAADI. This CDR3 is built from 12 residues. The junction had 11 bases not matched to a gene; V was cut back by 6 bases and J by 15 bases. The CDR3 sequence: CASSANRGLGFF. The CDR3, as DNA: TGCGCCAGCAGCGCGAACAGGGGCCTTGGGTTCTTC.

This chain links TRBV7-8 with TRBJ1-2; perhaps TRBD1 as D (6 bases). CDR1 and CDR2 (germline): SGHVS, FQNEAQ. CDR3 length: 15 residues. V lost 5 bases and J 7 bases, leaving 20 bases between the germline ends. The CDR3 DNA sequence: TGTGCCAGCAGCCCCTTCCTGGGGGCGGCCGGTGGCTACACCTTC. This encodes CASSPFLGAAGGYTF.

J is TRBJ1-5 and V is TRBV6-6; 8 bases fit TRBD1. From germline, CDR1 is MNHNY and CDR2 SVGAGI (reference sequence). With V trimmed by 4 bases and J by 2 bases, 7 bases remained unmatched. The CDR3 contains 16 residues. The chain's CDR3 is CASSSGQGLGNQPQHF. The CDR3 region has the DNA TGTGCCAGCAGTTCCGGACAGGGCCTGGGCAATCAGCCCCAGCATTTT.

The CDR3 nucleotides read TGTGCCAGTAGGAGGGAGGGTTTAATGAACACTGAAGCTTTCTTT. Its protein is CASRREGLMNTEAFF. V and J are TRBV19 and TRBJ1-1; no definite D call. This CDR3 has 15 residues. V was clipped by 6 bases and J by 0 bases, with 14 bases between them. Germline V lookup: CDR1 LNHDA, CDR2 SQIVND (reference sequence).

This clone was recorded a few times. V usage is TRBV7-3 and J usage is TRBJ2-1; 9 positions match TRBD2. Germline CDR1 and CDR2: SGHTA and FQGTGA. The CDR3 has 16 amino acids. V dropped 6 bases and J dropped 0; count of bases not matched to a gene: 6. CDR3 protein: CASSSISGSSYNEQFF. The CDR3, as DNA: TGTGCCAGCAGTTCGATTAGCGGGAGCTCCTACAATGAGCAGTTCTTC.

This clone was observed a handful of times. The chain links TRBV15 to TRBJ1-2; D remains unclear. CDR1 and CDR2 from the germline V gene are LNHNV and YYDKDF (reference sequence). There are 15 residues in the CDR3. V shed 6 bases and J shed 2 bases, with 16 bases lying between them. The CDR3 region has the DNA TGTGCCACCAGGGATTTTGGAGGGTCGAACTATGGCTACACCTTC. Translating gives CATRDFGGSNYGYTF.

The chain uses TRBV2 and TRBJ2-2; TRBD1 aligns across 8 bases. J gave up 2 bases and V 11 bases, and 7 bases lay outside the gene matches. CDR3 size: 14 residues. CDR1 and CDR2 (germline): SNHLY, FYNNEI. CDR3: CAGQGDKNTGELFF. The CDR3 DNA sequence: TGTGCCGGACAGGGTGATAAAAACACCGGGGAGCTGTTTTTT.

A single count supports this clone. The rearrangement joins TRBV4-3 to TRBJ2-3; 7 bases are a match to TRBD2. With V trimmed by 4 bases and J by 0 bases, 1 base remained unmatched. Germline lookup yields CDR1 LGHNA and CDR2 YSLEER. CDR3 length: 14 residues. CDR3 sequence (DNA): TGCGCCAGCAGCCGGCGGGGGAGCACAGATACGCAGTATTTT. Its translation: CASSRRGSTDTQYF.

The CDR3: CASSITGANVLTF. The CDR3 DNA reads TGTGCCAGCAGCATAACTGGGGCCAACGTCCTGACTTTC. The rearrangement links TRBV27 to TRBJ2-6; D is unresolved. CDR1 is MNHEY and CDR2 is SMNVEV in the germline V gene (reference sequence). The CDR3 contains 13 residues. Trimming left V 6 bases short and J 2 bases short, with 5 bases between.

The CDR3 DNA sequence: TGTGCCAGCAGCTCGATAGCGGGAGGGGGCTACAATGAGCAGTTCTTC. The encoded protein is CASSSIAGGGYNEQFF. The V and J genes are TRBV7-2 and TRBJ2-1, with TRBD2 matching over 11 bases. CDR3 length: 16 residues. V was pared by 4 bases and J by 3 bases, with 5 bases of the junction left unmatched. The germline V gene encodes CDR1 SGHTA and CDR2 FQGNSA.

This clone appeared once. The chain links TRBV9 to TRBJ2-1; tentative D call: TRBD1 (6 bases). Germline CDR1 SGDLS, CDR2 YYNGEE. V shed 0 bases and J shed 10 bases, with 14 bases lying between them. The CDR3 covers 14 residues. The CDR3 spells CASSVGTAPREQFF. The CDR3 DNA reads as TGTGCCAGCAGCGTAGGGACAGCCCCACGGGAGCAGTTCTTC.

The V and J genes are TRBV7-3 and TRBJ2-1, with D possibly TRBD1 on 6 matching bases. CDR3 size: 13 residues. V was shortened by 5 bases and J by 10 bases, with 15 bases between the two germline ends. From germline, CDR1 is SGHTA and CDR2 FQGTGA. CDR3 sequence (DNA): TGTGCCAGCAGCCCCCGGTCAGGGGACGAGCAGTTCTTC. It translates to CASSPRSGDEQFF.

This clone was detected many times. The rearrangement joins TRBV19 to TRBJ2-7, with 8 bases identical to TRBD1. The V and J ends lost 3 bases and 0 bases, in that order; junction bases with no gene match: 4. This CDR3 is 15 amino acids long. Germline CDR1 and CDR2: LNHDA and SQIVND (reference sequence). The CDR3 is CASSMKDRVSYEQYF. CDR3 sequence (DNA): TGTGCCAGTAGTATGAAGGACAGGGTCTCCTACGAGCAGTACTTC.

The chain links TRBV6-5 to TRBJ1-3; D uncertain. Germline V gene data show CDR1 as MNHEY and CDR2 as SVGAGI. V lost 6 bases to trimming and J lost 1 base, with 4 bases between them. This CDR3 is 12 amino acids long. CDR3 nucleotide sequence: TGTGCCAGCAGGAATTCTGGAAACACCATATATTTT. It codes for CASRNSGNTIYF.